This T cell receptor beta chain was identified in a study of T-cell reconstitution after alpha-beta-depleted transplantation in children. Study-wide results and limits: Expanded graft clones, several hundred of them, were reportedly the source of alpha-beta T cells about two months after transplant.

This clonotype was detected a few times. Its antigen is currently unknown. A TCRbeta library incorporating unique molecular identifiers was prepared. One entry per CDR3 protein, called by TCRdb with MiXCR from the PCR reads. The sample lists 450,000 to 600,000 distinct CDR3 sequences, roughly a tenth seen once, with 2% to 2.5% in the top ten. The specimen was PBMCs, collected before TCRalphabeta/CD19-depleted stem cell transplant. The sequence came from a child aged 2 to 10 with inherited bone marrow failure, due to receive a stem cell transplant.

CDR3 in amino acids: CASSYPGHSAFF. DNA for the CDR3: TGTGCCAGCAGTTACCCCGGACATTCGGCTTTCTTT. The genes are TRBV6-5 and TRBJ1-1; tentatively, D is TRBD1 (5 bases). V was trimmed by 2 bases and J by 11 bases, leaving 12 bases between them. This CDR3 region has 12 residues. Germline CDR1 and CDR2: MNHEY and SVGAGI.